This T cell receptor beta chain was identified in a study of graft-versus-host responses after intestinal transplantation. Clones were read by immunoSEQ multiplex PCR, and TCRdb kept only the in-frame ones, dropping some. The sample carries roughly 69,000 clones, more than 90% recorded once. About this clone itself: The antigen remains undetermined.

Study-wide results and caveats: GvH clones turned up in recipient marrow; some had shown up first in ileum or blood.

The V gene's germline CDR1 is MDHEN and CDR2 SYDVKM. The CDR3 runs 14 residues. The J segment lost 9 bases and the V segment lost 6 bases, leaving 5 bases of the junction unmatched. The input for sequencing was unstimulated CD8+ T cells sorted from spleen or lymph node cells, taken before transplant. The chain employs TRBV28 and TRBJ1-6; 10 bases fit TRBD1. The TCR originated in a human donor who was the organ donor for an intestinal transplant. CDR3 protein: CASSPRTGGSPLHF. In DNA, the CDR3 is TGTGCCAGCAGCCCCCGGACAGGGGGTTCACCCCTCCACTTT. Full variable domain (outside the CDR3, taken from reference TRBV28 and TRBJ1-6): DVKVTQSSRYLVKRTGEKVFLECVQDMDHENMFWYRQDPGLGLRLIYFSYDVKMKEKGDIPEGYSVSREKKERFSLILESASTNQTSMYLCASSPRTGGSPLHFGNGTRLTVT.